This T cell receptor beta chain was observed in a study of PD-L1 blockade in urothelial cancer. Assay: immunoSEQ multiplex PCR; the TCRdb copy retains only in-frame clones and omits some. The table has roughly 90,000 clones, about 90% seen once; the top ten hold around 1%. The CDR3 loop spans 17 amino acids. The J segment lost 5 bases and the V segment lost 4 bases, leaving 13 bases of the junction unmatched. Per germline, CDR1 SGHDT and CDR2 YYEEEE. Noted time point: pretreatment peripheral blood. This material consisted of PBMCs, taken around atezolizumab (anti-PD-L1) treatment. The rearrangement uses TRBV5-6 and TRBJ2-3; 10 bases map to TRBD2. The sequence was collected from a woman aged 80 or over with urothelial cancer. The CDR3 sequence: CASSPTSSGREKDTQYF. CDR3 nucleotides: TGTGCCAGCAGCCCGACTTCTAGCGGGAGAGAGAAAGATACGCAGTATTTT. Full variable domain (missing parts from reference TRBV5-6 and TRBJ2-3): DAGVTQSPTHLIKTRGQQVTLRCSPKSGHDTVSWYQQALGQGPQFIFQYYEEEERQRGNFPDRFSGHQFPNYSSELNVNALLLGDSALYLCASSPTSSGREKDTQYFGPGTRLTVL.